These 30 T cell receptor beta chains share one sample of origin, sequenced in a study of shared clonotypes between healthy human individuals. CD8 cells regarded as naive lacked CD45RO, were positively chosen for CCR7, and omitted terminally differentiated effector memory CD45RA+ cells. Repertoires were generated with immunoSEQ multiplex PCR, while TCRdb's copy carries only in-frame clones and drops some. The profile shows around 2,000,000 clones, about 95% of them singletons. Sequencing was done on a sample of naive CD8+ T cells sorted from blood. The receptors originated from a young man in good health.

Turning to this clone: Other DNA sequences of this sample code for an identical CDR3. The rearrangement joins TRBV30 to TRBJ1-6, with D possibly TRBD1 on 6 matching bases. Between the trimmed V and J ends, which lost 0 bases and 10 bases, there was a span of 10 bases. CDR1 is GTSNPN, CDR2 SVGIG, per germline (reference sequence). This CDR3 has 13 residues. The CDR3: CAWSVQGQSPLHF. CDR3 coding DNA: TGTGCCTGGAGTGTACAGGGTCAATCACCCCTCCACTTT.

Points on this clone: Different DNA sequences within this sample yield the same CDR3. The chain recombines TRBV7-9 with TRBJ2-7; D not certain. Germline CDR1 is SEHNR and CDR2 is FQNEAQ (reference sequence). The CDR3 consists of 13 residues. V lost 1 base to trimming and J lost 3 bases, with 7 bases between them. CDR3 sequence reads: CASSLVGGYEQYF. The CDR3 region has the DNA TGTGCCAGCAGCTTAGTTGGTGGCTACGAGCAGTACTTC.

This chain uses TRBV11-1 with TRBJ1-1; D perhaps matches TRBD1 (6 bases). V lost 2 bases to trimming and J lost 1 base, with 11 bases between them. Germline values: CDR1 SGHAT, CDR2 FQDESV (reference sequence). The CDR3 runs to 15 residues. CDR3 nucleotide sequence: TGTGCCAGCAGCTTATTTAGGGGGGAGAACACTGAAGCTTTCTTT. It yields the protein CASSLFRGENTEAFF.

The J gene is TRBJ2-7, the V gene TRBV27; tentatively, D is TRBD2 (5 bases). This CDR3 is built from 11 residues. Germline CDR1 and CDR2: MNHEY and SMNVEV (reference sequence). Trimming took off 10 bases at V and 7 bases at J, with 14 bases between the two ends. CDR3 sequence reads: CATSEGYEQYF. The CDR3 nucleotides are TGTGCCACGAGCGAGGGTTATGAGCAGTACTTC.

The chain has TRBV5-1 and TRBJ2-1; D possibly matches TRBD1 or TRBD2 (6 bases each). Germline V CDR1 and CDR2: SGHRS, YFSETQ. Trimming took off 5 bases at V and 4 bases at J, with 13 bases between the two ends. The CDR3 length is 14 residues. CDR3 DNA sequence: TGCGCCAGCAGAAGGGGGGCTGGGTACAATGAGCAGTTCTTC. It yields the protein CASRRGAGYNEQFF.

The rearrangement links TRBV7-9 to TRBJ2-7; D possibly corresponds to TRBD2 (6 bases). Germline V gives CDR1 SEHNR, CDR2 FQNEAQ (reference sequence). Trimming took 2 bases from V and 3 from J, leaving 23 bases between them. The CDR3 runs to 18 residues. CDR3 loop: CASSLNLQGIGLNYEQYF. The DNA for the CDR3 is TGTGCCAGCAGCTTAAATCTCCAAGGTATTGGACTAAACTACGAGCAGTACTTC.

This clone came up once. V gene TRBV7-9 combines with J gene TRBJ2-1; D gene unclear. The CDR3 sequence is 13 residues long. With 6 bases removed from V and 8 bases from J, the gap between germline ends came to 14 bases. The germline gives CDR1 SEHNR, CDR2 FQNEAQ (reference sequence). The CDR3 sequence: CASSPREFDEQFF. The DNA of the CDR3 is TGTGCCAGCAGTCCAAGGGAATTCGATGAGCAGTTCTTC.

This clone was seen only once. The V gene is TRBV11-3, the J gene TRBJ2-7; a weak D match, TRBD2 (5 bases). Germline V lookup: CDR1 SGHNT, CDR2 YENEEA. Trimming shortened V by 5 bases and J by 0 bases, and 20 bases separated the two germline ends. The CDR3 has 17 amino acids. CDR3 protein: CASSPGGETPSSYEQYF. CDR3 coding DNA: TGTGCCAGCAGCCCCGGTGGGGAGACCCCGAGCTCCTACGAGCAGTACTTC.

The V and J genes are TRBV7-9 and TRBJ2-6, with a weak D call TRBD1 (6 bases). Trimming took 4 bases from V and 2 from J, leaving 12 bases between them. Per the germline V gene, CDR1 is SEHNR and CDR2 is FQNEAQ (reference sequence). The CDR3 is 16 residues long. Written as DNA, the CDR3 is TGTGCCAGCAGCTCTACACAGGGCCCTGGGGCCAACGTCCTGACTTTC. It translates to CASSSTQGPGANVLTF. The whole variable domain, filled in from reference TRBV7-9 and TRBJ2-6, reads DTGVSQNPRHKITKRGQNVTFRCDPISEHNRLYWYRQTLGQGPEFLTYFQNEAQLEKSRLLSDRFSAERPKGSFSTLEIQRTEQGDSAMYLCASSSTQGPGANVLTFGAGSRLTVL.

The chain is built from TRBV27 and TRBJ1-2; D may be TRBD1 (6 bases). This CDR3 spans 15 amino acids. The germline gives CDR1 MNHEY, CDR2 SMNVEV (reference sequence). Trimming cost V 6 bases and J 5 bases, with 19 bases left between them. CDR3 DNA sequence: TGTGCCAGCAGCCCTAGGATGGGACATGCTTATGGCTACACCTTC. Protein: CASSPRMGHAYGYTF.

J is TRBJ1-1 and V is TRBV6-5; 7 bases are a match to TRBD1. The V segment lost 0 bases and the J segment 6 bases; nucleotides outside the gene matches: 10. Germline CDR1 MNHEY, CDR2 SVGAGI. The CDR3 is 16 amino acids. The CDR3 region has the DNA TGTGCCAGCAGTTACTCTGAGGAAAAGGGGGCTCCTGAAGCTTTCTTT. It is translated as CASSYSEEKGAPEAFF.

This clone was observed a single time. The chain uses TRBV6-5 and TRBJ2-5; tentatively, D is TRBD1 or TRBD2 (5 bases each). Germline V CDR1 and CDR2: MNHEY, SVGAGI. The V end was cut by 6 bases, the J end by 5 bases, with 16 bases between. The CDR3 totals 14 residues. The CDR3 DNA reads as TGTGCCAGCAGCCTTGGGACGTTGGGGGAGACCCAGTACTTC. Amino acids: CASSLGTLGETQYF.

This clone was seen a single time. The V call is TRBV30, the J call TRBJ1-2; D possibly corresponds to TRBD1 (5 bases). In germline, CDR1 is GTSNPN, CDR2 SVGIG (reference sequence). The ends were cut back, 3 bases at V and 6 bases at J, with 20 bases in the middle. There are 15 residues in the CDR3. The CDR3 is CAWSSGAGGKDGYTF. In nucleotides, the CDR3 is TGTGCCTGGAGCAGTGGTGCGGGGGGAAAAGATGGCTACACCTTC.

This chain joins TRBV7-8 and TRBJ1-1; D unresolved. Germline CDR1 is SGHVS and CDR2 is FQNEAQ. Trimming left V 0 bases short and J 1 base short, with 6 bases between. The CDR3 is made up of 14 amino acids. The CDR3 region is CASSLAEGNTEAFF. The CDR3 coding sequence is TGTGCCAGCAGCTTAGCGGAGGGGAACACTGAAGCTTTCTTT.

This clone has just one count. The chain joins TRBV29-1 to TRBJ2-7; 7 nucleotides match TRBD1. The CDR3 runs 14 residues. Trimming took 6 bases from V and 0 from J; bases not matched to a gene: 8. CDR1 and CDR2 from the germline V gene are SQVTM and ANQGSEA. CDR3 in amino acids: CSVVLRDSSYEQYF. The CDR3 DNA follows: TGCAGCGTCGTTTTGAGGGACAGCTCCTACGAGCAGTACTTC.

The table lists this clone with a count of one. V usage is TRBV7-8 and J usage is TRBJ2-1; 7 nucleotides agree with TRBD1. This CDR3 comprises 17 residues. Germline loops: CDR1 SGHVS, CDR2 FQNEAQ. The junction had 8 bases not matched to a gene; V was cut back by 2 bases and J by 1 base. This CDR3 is CASSLRGPGQSYNEQFF. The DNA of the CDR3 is TGTGCCAGCAGCTTAAGGGGGCCGGGGCAATCCTACAATGAGCAGTTCTTC.

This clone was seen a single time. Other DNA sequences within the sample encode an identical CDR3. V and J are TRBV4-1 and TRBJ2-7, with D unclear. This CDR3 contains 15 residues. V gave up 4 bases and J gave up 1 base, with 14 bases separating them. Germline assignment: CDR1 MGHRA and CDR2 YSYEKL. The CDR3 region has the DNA TGCGCCAGCAGCCCCAAGTTGACGAGTTCCTACGAGCAGTACTTC. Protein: CASSPKLTSSYEQYF.

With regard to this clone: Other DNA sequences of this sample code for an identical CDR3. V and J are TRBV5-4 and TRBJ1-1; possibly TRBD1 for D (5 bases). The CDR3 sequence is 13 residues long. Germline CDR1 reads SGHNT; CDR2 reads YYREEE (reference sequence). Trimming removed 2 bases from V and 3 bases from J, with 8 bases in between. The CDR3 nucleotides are TGTGCCAGCAGCTTTGGGGGTGACACTGAAGCTTTCTTT. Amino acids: CASSFGGDTEAFF.

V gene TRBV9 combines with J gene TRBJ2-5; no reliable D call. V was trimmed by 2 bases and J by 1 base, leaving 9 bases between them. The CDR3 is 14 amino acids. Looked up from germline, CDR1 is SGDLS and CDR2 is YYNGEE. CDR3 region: CASSVPDPQETQYF. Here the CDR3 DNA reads TGTGCCAGCAGCGTGCCTGATCCCCAAGAGACCCAGTACTTC.

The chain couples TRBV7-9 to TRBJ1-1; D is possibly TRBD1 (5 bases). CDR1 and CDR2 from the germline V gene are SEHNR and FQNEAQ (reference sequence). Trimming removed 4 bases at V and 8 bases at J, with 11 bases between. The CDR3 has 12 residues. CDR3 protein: CASSSRAGEAFF. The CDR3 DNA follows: TGTGCCAGCAGCTCACGCGCAGGGGAAGCTTTCTTT.

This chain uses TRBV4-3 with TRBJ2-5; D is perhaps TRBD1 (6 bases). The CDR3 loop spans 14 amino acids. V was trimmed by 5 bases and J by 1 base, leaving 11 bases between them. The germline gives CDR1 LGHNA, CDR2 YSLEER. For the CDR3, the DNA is TGCGCCAGCAGCATACTAGGGGGCCAAGAGACCCAGTACTTC. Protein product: CASSILGGQETQYF.

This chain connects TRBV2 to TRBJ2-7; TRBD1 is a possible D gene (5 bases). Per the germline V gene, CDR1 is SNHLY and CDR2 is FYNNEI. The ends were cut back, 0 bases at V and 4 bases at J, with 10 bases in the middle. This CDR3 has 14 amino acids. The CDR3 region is CASSEAGALYEQYF. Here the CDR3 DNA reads TGTGCCAGCAGTGAAGCTGGGGCACTTTACGAGCAGTACTTC.

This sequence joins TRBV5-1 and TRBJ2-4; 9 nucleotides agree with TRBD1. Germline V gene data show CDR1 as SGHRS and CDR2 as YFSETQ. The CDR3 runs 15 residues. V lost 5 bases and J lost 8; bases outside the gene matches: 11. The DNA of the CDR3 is TGCGCCAGCAGTCGGACCACAGGGGGCGATGACATTCAGTACTTC. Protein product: CASSRTTGGDDIQYF.

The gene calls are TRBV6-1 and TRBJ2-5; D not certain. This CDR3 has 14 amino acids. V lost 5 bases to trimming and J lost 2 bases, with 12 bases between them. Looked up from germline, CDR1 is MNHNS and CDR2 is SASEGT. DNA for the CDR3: TGTGCCAGCAGTCCCGGATGGGGACAAGAGACCCAGTACTTC. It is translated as CASSPGWGQETQYF.

The CDR3 region has the DNA TGTGCCAGCAGCCCCGGGACTAGCGGGGGTTTCTCCTACAATGAGCAGTTCTTC. Protein product: CASSPGTSGGFSYNEQFF. V gene TRBV9 combines with J gene TRBJ2-1; 14 bases map to TRBD2. Unmatched junction bases numbered 6, after V lost 4 bases and J lost 0 bases. The CDR3 runs to 18 residues. Germline assignment: CDR1 SGDLS and CDR2 YYNGEE.

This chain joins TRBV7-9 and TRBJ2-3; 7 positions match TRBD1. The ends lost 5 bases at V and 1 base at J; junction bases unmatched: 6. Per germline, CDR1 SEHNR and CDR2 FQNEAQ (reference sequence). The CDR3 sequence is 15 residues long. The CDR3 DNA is TGTGCCAGCAGCGATACAGGACAGGGCACAGATACGCAGTATTTT. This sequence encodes CASSDTGQGTDTQYF.

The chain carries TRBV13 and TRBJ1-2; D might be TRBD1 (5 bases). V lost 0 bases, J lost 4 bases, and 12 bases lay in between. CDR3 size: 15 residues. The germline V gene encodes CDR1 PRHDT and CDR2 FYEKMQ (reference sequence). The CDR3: CASSLGQGLTYGYTF. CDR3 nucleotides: TGTGCCAGCAGCTTAGGGCAGGGTTTAACCTATGGCTACACCTTC.

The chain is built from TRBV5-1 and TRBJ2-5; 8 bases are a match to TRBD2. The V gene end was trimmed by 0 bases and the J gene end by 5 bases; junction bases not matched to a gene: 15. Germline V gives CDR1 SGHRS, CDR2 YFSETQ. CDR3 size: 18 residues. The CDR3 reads CASSLVGREGRVGETQYF. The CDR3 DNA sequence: TGCGCCAGCAGCTTGGTCGGCCGGGAGGGCCGGGTGGGGGAGACCCAGTACTTC.

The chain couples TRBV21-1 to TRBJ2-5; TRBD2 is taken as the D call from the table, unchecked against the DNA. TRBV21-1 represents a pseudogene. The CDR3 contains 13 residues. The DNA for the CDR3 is TGTGCCAGCAGGAGCGGGACTCGAGAGACCCAGTACTTC. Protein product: CASRSGTRETQYF.

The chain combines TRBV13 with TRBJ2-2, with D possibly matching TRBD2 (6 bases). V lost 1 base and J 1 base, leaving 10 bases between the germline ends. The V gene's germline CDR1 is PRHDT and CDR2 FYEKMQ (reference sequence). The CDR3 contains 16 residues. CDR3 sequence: CASSLEGGENTGELFF. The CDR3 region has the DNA TGTGCCAGCAGCTTAGAGGGCGGGGAGAACACCGGGGAGCTGTTTTTT.